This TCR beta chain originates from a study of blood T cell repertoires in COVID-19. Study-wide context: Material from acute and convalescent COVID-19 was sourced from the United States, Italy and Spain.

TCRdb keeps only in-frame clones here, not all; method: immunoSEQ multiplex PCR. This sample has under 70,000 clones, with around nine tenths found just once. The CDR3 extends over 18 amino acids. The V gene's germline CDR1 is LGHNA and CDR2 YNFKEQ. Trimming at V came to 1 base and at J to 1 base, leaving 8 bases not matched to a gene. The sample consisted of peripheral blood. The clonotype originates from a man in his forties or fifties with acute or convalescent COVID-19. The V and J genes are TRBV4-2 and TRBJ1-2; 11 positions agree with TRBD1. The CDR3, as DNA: TGTGCCAGCAGCCAAGTACCCGGGACAGGGGGAGATAACTATGGCTACACCTTC. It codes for CASSQVPGTGGDNYGYTF.